This TCR beta chain was documented in a study of blood T cell repertoires in COVID-19. Study summary: The origin of the acute and convalescent COVID-19 samples was the United States, Italy and Spain.

Germline CDR1 is LGHDT and CDR2 is YNNKEL (reference sequence). This CDR3 contains 19 residues. Trimming removed 0 bases from V and 5 bases from J; junction bases left unmatched: 7. Method: immunoSEQ multiplex PCR; TCRdb's copy keeps in-frame clones and lacks some. This table holds tens of thousands of clones, around 84% found once. This clone has a handful of counts. This clonotype was sampled from a man of 80 years or more with active COVID-19. The source material was peripheral blood. This chain links TRBV3-1 (or the pseudogene TRBV3-2) with TRBJ2-2; 15 bases line up with TRBD2. CDR3 loop: CASSQDPGLAGGRTGELFF. The CDR3 DNA reads as TGTGCCAGCAGCCAAGACCCGGGACTAGCGGGAGGTCGGACCGGGGAGCTGTTTTTT.